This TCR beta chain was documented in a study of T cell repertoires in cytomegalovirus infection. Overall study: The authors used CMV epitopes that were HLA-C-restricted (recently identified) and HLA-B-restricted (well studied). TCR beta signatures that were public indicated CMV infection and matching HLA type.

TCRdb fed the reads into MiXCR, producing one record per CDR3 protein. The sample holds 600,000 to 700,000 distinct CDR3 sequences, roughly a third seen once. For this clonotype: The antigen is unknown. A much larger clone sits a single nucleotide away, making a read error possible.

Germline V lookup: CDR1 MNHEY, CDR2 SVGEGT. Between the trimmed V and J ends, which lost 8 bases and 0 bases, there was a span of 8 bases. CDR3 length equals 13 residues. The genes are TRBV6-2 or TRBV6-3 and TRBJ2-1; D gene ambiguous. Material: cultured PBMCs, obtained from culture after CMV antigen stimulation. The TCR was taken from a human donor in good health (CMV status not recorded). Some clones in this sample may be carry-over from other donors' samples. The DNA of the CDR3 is TGTGCCAGCGGTAGGAGCTCCTACAATGAGCAGTTCTTC. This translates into CASGRSSYNEQFF.